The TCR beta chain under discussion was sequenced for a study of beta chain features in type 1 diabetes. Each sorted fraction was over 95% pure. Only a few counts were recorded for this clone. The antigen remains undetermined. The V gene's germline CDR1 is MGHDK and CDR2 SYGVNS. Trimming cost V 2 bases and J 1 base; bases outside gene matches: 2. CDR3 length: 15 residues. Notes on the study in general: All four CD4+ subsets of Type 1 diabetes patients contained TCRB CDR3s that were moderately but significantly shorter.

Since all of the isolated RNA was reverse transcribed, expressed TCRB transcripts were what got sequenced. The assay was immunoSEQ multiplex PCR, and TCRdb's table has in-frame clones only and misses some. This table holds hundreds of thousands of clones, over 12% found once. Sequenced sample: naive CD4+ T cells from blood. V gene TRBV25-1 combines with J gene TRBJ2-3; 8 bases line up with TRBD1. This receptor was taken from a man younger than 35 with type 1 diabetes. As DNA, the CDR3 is TGTGCCAGCAGTGAACCGACAGGGGGCACAGATACGCAGTATTTT. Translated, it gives CASSEPTGGTDTQYF.